The 10 T cell receptor beta chains in this list originate from one sample, sequenced in a study of cytotoxic CD8 clonotypes in ibrutinib-treated CLL. TCRdb keeps only in-frame clones here, not all; method: immunoSEQ multiplex PCR. The repertoire holds roughly 200,000 clones, with approximately 75% as singletons. This specimen consisted of PBMCs, obtained after 12 months of ibrutinib treatment. The receptor set was obtained from a human donor with chronic lymphocytic leukemia.

The V call is TRBV13, the J call TRBJ1-1, with 7 positions matching TRBD1. Germline-derived CDR1 and CDR2 are PRHDT and FYEKMQ (reference sequence). The CDR3 totals 14 residues. V dropped 5 bases and J dropped 8; count of bases not matched to a gene: 11. The CDR3 DNA sequence: TGTGCCAGCAGCCGCTTAGAGACAGGGAGAGAAGCTTTCTTT. As protein: CASSRLETGREAFF.

CDR3 sequence reads: CASSLSVAGDEQYF. CDR3 sequence (DNA): TGTGCCAGCAGCTTGTCGGTAGCGGGAGACGAGCAGTACTTC. This chain uses TRBV5-4 with TRBJ2-7; 9 bases fit TRBD2. The CDR3 runs 14 residues. Germline V gives CDR1 SGHNT, CDR2 YYREEE (reference sequence). V shed 1 base, J shed 5 bases, and the junction held 4 bases outside the gene matches.

V usage is TRBV11-3 and J usage is TRBJ2-1; TRBD2 agrees at 8 bases. CDR3 length equals 16 residues. Trimming removed 5 bases from V and 9 bases from J; junction bases left unmatched: 15. Germline-derived CDR1 and CDR2 are SGHNT and YENEEA. The CDR3 DNA sequence: TGTGCCAGCAGCCCGGGGGGGTGGCGGGACCCTAGTGAGCAGTTCTTC. Its protein is CASSPGGWRDPSEQFF.

This clone was counted a few times. The chain couples TRBV28 to TRBJ2-7; TRBD1 aligns across 7 bases. Per the germline V gene, CDR1 is MDHEN and CDR2 is SYDVKM. CDR3 length: 12 amino acids. Germline trimming cut 6 bases from V and 3 bases from J; bases unmatched to any gene: 2. In DNA form, the CDR3 reads TGTGCCAGCAGCCGGGACAGCTACGAGCAGTACTTC. The encoded protein is CASSRDSYEQYF.

This clone has only one observation. The V gene is TRBV4-1, the J gene TRBJ2-1; D unresolved. V was cut by 0 bases and J by 2 bases, with 11 bases left in between. Germline values: CDR1 MGHRA, CDR2 YSYEKL. The CDR3 loop spans 16 amino acids. In DNA, the CDR3 is TGCGCCAGCAGCCAAGATTTCAGCGTCGCCTACAATGAGCAGTTCTTC. Its protein is CASSQDFSVAYNEQFF.

V usage is TRBV5-1 and J usage is TRBJ1-5; D is uncertain. The CDR3 has 16 amino acids. CDR1 is SGHRS, CDR2 YFSETQ, per germline. V was trimmed by 0 bases and J by 0 bases, leaving 10 bases between them. The chain's CDR3 is CASSLGVAHSNQPQHF. For the CDR3, the DNA is TGCGCCAGCAGCTTGGGGGTGGCCCATAGCAATCAGCCCCAGCATTTT.

The genes are TRBV7-3 and TRBJ2-3; TRBD2 matches 9 bases. The CDR3 is 15 amino acids. Germline V gene lookup returns CDR1 SGHTA and CDR2 FQGTGA. V was clipped by 2 bases and J by 0 bases; unmatched bases: 0. The CDR3 spells CASSLGLASTDTQYF. CDR3 bases: TGTGCCAGCAGCTTAGGACTAGCGAGCACAGATACGCAGTATTTT.

This clone was detected once. V usage is TRBV2 and J usage is TRBJ2-7, with D unresolved. This CDR3 comprises 11 residues. In germline, CDR1 is SNHLY, CDR2 FYNNEI. Trimming cost V 4 bases and J 4 bases, with 5 bases left between them. CDR3 bases: TGTGCCAGCAGTGCGAATTACGAGCAGTACTTC. It codes for CASSANYEQYF. The whole variable domain, filled in from reference TRBV2 and TRBJ2-7, reads EPEVTQTPSHQVTQMGQEVILRCVPISNHLYFYWYRQILGQKVEFLVSFYNNEISEKSEIFDDQFSVERPDGSNFTLKIRSTKLEDSAMYFCASSANYEQYFGPGTRLTVT.

V usage is TRBV11-2 and J usage is TRBJ2-1; perhaps TRBD1 as D (5 bases). The germline CDR1 and CDR2 sequences are SGHAT and FQNNGV. CDR3 length: 15 amino acids. V was clipped by 3 bases and J by 1 base, with 10 bases between them. In DNA, the CDR3 is TGTGCCAGCAGCTTTATAGACAGTTCCTACAATGAGCAGTTCTTC. Encoded protein: CASSFIDSSYNEQFF.

The chain has TRBV5-4 and TRBJ1-1; maybe TRBD1 (5 bases). The germline gives CDR1 SGHNT, CDR2 YYREEE (reference sequence). The CDR3 totals 12 residues. Trimming stripped 3 bases from V and 5 bases from J, with 8 bases between. CDR3 amino acids: CASSWGVTEAFF. The CDR3 DNA is TGTGCCAGCAGCTGGGGGGTGACTGAAGCTTTCTTT.